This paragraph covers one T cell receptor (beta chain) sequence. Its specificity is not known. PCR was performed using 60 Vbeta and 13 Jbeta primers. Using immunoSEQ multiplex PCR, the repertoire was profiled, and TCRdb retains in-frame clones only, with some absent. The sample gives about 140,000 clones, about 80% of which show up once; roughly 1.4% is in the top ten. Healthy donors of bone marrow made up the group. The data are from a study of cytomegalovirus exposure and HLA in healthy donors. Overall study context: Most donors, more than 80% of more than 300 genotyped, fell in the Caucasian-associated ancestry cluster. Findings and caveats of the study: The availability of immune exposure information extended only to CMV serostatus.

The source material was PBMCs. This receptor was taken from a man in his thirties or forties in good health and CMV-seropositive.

This CDR3 is CASSLVDIRTDTQYF. The CDR3 DNA reads TGCGCCAGCAGCTTAGTGGACATCCGCACAGATACGCAGTATTTT. This rearrangement joins TRBV5-1 to TRBJ2-3; TRBD1 might be the D (5 bases). Trimming cost V 2 bases and J 1 base, with 11 bases left between them. The CDR3 loop spans 15 amino acids. Germline CDR1 reads SGHRS; CDR2 reads YFSETQ.